Sequencing of this T cell receptor (beta chain) was carried out in a study of CD8 T cells in ankylosing spondylitis (dated by TCRdb to 2016 to 2017). At the level of the whole study: To find TCR variants linked to disease, the study profiled T cell receptor beta repertoires in ankylosing spondylitis patients and healthy donors. Samples of peripheral blood were taken, and for ankylosing spondylitis patients, synovial fluid was collected as well. The full study cohort comprised approximately 23 ankylosing spondylitis patients and over a hundred healthy donors. Beyond this particular receptor, the publication reports: In peripheral blood, the disease-linked clones were found at relatively low frequencies and had a CD8+ phenotype. According to the report, matched synovial fluid samples from ankylosing spondylitis patients were significantly enriched for the disease-linked clones. A TCR beta motif made up of 7 to 9 highly homologous amino acid variants appeared to be characteristic of blood from ankylosing spondylitis patients. Some TCR beta motif variants had previously been reported in synovial fluid and blood of reactive arthritis patients, which suggested common disease-initiation mechanisms.

Including cysteine and phenylalanine, the CDR3 has 13 amino acids. The entry retains the CDR3 DNA only, 39 bases that are in frame from base 1. For CDR1 and CDR2, the germline V gene lists SGHRS and YFSETQ. Compared with germline, V lacks 5 bases and J lacks 7 bases; bases without a gene match: 8. Sequencing used an Illumina HiSeq 2500. TCR beta libraries were prepared by quantitative 5'-RACE with molecular barcodes. Processing in the source paper ran as follows. A new computational method based on a probabilistic model of VDJ rearrangement was used to identify disease-linked TCR variants. The public reads were reprocessed in TCRdb via fastp at Q25 and MiXCR, keeping in-frame beta chains. Rows are unified per CDR3 protein, each entry keeping the most common DNA and genes. The V and J calls reflect TCRdb's pipeline rather than the authors' work. The table for this sample lists 200,000 to 300,000 distinct CDR3 sequences; roughly 8.6% of them were counted only once. Of the sample, about 6.5% falls within the top ten clones.

A note on this clonotype: Its recognized antigen is unknown. Nothing much larger sits one base from this clone, and base qualities are not available.

In this chain, TRBV5-1 is recombined with TRBJ2-7; 8 of the junction bases match TRBD1. The material sequenced was blood, either unsorted or a sorted T cell fraction (not recorded which). This TCR came from a male donor with ankylosing spondylitis or in good health (not recorded which). The CDR3: CASRFGTGQEQYF. The DNA sequence is TGCGCCAGCAGATTCGGGACAGGCCAGGAGCAGTACTTC.